These 27 T cell receptor beta chains were all obtained from the same sample, sequenced in a study of shared clonotypes between healthy human individuals. Assay: immunoSEQ multiplex PCR; the TCRdb copy retains only in-frame clones and omits some. The sample shows over 1.4 million clones, around 97% of them seen only once. Input material: naive CD4+ T cells sorted from blood. As to subset: CD45RA+ positively selected. Every receptor here comes from a man under 40 in good health.

This chain uses TRBV27 with TRBJ2-5; TRBD1 matches 10 bases. The CDR3 has 14 residues. Germline trimming cut 4 bases from V and 7 bases from J; bases unmatched to any gene: 6. Germline V gene data show CDR1 as MNHEY and CDR2 as SMNVEV (reference sequence). CDR3 in DNA: TGTGCCAGCAGTTCGACAGGGGGCGTAAGGACCCAGTACTTC. Its translation is CASSSTGGVRTQYF.

This chain uses TRBV5-1 with TRBJ1-1; D ambiguous. Germline CDR1 reads SGHRS; CDR2 reads YFSETQ. V was shortened by 0 bases and J by 2 bases, with 11 bases between the two germline ends. CDR3 size: 15 residues. CDR3 bases: TGCGCCAGCAGCTTGGGAGGTAGGGATAACACTGAAGCTTTCTTT. This encodes CASSLGGRDNTEAFF.

The rearrangement uses TRBV28 and TRBJ2-7; 10 nucleotides line up with TRBD1. V shed 7 bases, J shed 0 bases, and the junction held 6 bases outside the gene matches. Germline V gives CDR1 MDHEN, CDR2 SYDVKM. The CDR3 has 15 amino acids. CDR3 nucleotide sequence: TGTGCCAGCACTATAGGGACAGGGGTCTCCTACGAGCAGTACTTC. Translated, it gives CASTIGTGVSYEQYF.

The CDR3 here is CASSDRPLGGTEAFF. In nucleotides, the CDR3 is TGTGCCAGCAGTGACCGACCTTTGGGGGGCACTGAAGCTTTCTTT. This chain connects TRBV6-1 to TRBJ1-1; tentative D call: TRBD1 (5 bases). Germline V CDR1 and CDR2: MNHNS, SASEGT. V lost 3 bases to trimming and J lost 4 bases, with 15 bases between them. This CDR3 contains 15 residues.

V gene TRBV25-1 combines with J gene TRBJ2-2; D could derive from TRBD1 or TRBD2 (5 bases each). From germline, CDR1 is MGHDK and CDR2 SYGVNS. This CDR3 contains 17 residues. Trimming removed 1 base from V and 5 bases from J, with 17 bases in between. CDR3 amino acids: CASSESLGPFQTGELFF. CDR3 coding DNA: TGTGCCAGCAGTGAATCCCTGGGACCATTCCAGACCGGGGAGCTGTTTTTT.

This clone has only one observation. As DNA, the CDR3 is TGTGCCAGCAGTTTGGCGGCCTCCTACAATGAGCAGTTCTTC. Its translation is CASSLAASYNEQFF. The chain carries TRBV28 and TRBJ2-1, with unresolved D. Deletions cut 3 bases from V and 0 bases from J, with 6 bases between. The germline V gene has CDR1 MDHEN and CDR2 SYDVKM. The CDR3 totals 14 residues. Together with reference TRBV28 and TRBJ2-1, the CDR3 gives the full variable domain: DVKVTQSSRYLVKRTGEKVFLECVQDMDHENMFWYRQDPGLGLRLIYFSYDVKMKEKGDIPEGYSVSREKKERFSLILESASTNQTSMYLCASSLAASYNEQFFGPGTRLTVL.

This chain connects TRBV9 to TRBJ1-3; D remains unclear. Germline-derived CDR1 and CDR2 are SGDLS and YYNGEE. Trimming left V 4 bases short and J 6 bases short, with 17 bases between. This CDR3 has 15 amino acids. The CDR3: CASSIGRTSTNTIYF. The CDR3 nucleotides read TGTGCCAGCAGCATCGGACGGACCTCCACAAACACCATATATTTT.

The chain employs TRBV27 and TRBJ1-5; D is possibly TRBD1 (6 bases). V gave up 6 bases and J gave up 2 bases, with 20 bases separating them. Germline CDR1 MNHEY, CDR2 SMNVEV (reference sequence). This CDR3 contains 17 residues. CDR3 in amino acids: CASSPDRSPLGNQPQHF. DNA of the CDR3: TGTGCCAGCAGCCCTGACAGGAGCCCCTTGGGCAATCAGCCCCAGCATTTT.

The CDR3 spells CASSVGGGVTHYEQYF. CDR3 coding DNA: TGTGCCAGCAGCGTAGGAGGTGGGGTGACCCATTACGAGCAGTACTTC. The gene calls are TRBV9 and TRBJ2-7; D is unclear. Trimming took 0 bases from V and 4 from J, leaving 17 bases between them. Per germline, CDR1 SGDLS and CDR2 YYNGEE. CDR3 size: 16 residues.

About this clone itself: Its ends do not fully match the called genes, so a read error is possible. The V gene is TRBV2, the J gene TRBJ2-1; TRBD2 might be the D (6 bases). CDR1 and CDR2 (germline): SNHLY, FYNNEI. The CDR3 contains 13 residues. The DNA for the CDR3 is TGTGCCACCGCAACTAGCTCCCACAATGAGCAGTTCTTC. Its protein product is CATATSSHNEQFF. The variable domain in full, with the rest retrieved from reference TRBV2 and TRBJ2-1, is EPEVTQTPSHQVTQMGQEVILRCVPISNHLYFYWYRQILGQKVEFLVSFYNNEISEKSEIFDDQFSVERPDGSNFTLKIRSTKLEDSAMYFCATATSSHNEQFFGPGTRLTVL.

This rearrangement joins TRBV2 to TRBJ1-5; 10 bases map to TRBD1. Germline-derived CDR1 and CDR2 are SNHLY and FYNNEI. The CDR3 consists of 15 residues. J lost 7 bases, V lost 5 bases, and 8 bases had no gene match. The CDR3 loop is CASSPGTGVGQPQHF. CDR3 coding DNA: TGTGCCAGCAGTCCAGGGACAGGGGTAGGACAGCCCCAGCATTTT.

V usage is TRBV9 and J usage is TRBJ2-1; a possible D gene is TRBD2 (6 bases). Trimming pared 3 bases from V and 2 bases from J, leaving 15 bases between. Germline CDR1 SGDLS, CDR2 YYNGEE. This CDR3 region has 16 residues. In DNA form, the CDR3 reads TGTGCCAGCAGCGGGGGCGTCGGGAGTACCTACAATGAGCAGTTCTTC. The encoded protein is CASSGGVGSTYNEQFF.

The gene calls are TRBV5-1 and TRBJ1-4, with 11 positions matching TRBD1. CDR3 length equals 15 residues. The V and J ends lost 5 bases and 5 bases, in that order; junction bases with no gene match: 5. Germline CDR1 reads SGHRS; CDR2 reads YFSETQ. The CDR3 region is CASRGQGVMNEKLFF. CDR3 DNA sequence: TGCGCCAGCAGGGGACAGGGGGTCATGAATGAAAAACTGTTTTTT.

V and J are TRBV7-8 and TRBJ2-7; D gene ambiguous. Between the trimmed V and J ends, which lost 3 bases and 6 bases, there was a span of 15 bases. This CDR3 has 14 amino acids. Germline V gene data show CDR1 as SGHVS and CDR2 as FQNEAQ. The CDR3 protein is CASSFSAMSTEQYF. Written as DNA, the CDR3 is TGTGCCAGCAGCTTTAGTGCTATGAGCACCGAGCAGTACTTC.

The rearrangement joins TRBV5-1 to TRBJ2-3; D is possibly TRBD2 (7 bases). V dropped 3 bases and J dropped 0 bases, with 11 bases sitting between them. Germline loops: CDR1 SGHRS, CDR2 YFSETQ. The CDR3 length is 15 residues. The CDR3 sequence: CASSWGGGSTDTQYF. The CDR3 nucleotides are TGCGCCAGCAGCTGGGGAGGGGGGAGCACAGATACGCAGTATTTT.

V is TRBV7-2 and J is TRBJ2-7; 10 bases line up with TRBD1. The ends lost 4 bases at V and 4 bases at J; junction bases unmatched: 7. The CDR3 is made up of 15 amino acids. The germline gives CDR1 SGHTA, CDR2 FQGNSA. Written as DNA, the CDR3 is TGTGCCAGCAGCTCGCTACCGGGACAGGGGTACGAGCAGTACTTC. Amino acid sequence: CASSSLPGQGYEQYF.

V and J are TRBV7-8 and TRBJ1-1; D unresolved. CDR1 is SGHVS and CDR2 is FQNEAQ in the germline V gene. The CDR3 loop spans 16 amino acids. Trimming pared 5 bases from V and 11 bases from J, leaving 27 bases between. The CDR3, as DNA: TGTGCCAGCAGCCGCCGTCAGGACCCTACTCTCGGTTCTGCTTTCTTT. It specifies CASSRRQDPTLGSAFF.

V is TRBV10-1 and J is TRBJ1-1; TRBD1 matches 7 bases. Losses at the gene ends were 3 bases for V and 5 bases for J; bases not matched to a gene: 3. The germline V gene has CDR1 WNHNN and CDR2 SYGVQD (reference sequence). The CDR3 extends over 13 amino acids. CDR3 protein: CASSDDRVTEAFF. Here the CDR3 DNA reads TGCGCCAGCAGTGACGACAGGGTTACTGAAGCTTTCTTT.

The rearrangement joins TRBV29-1 to TRBJ2-1, with TRBD2 identical over 8 bases. CDR3 size: 13 residues. Germline V CDR1 and CDR2: SQVTM, ANQGSEA. The ends lost 4 bases at V and 4 bases at J; junction bases unmatched: 3. DNA for the CDR3: TGCAGCGTTGTCGGGAGGGGGTACAATGAGCAGTTCTTC. Translated: CSVVGRGYNEQFF.

J is TRBJ2-3 and V is TRBV9; D is tentatively TRBD1 or TRBD2 (5 bases each). The CDR3 contains 13 residues. V dropped 0 bases and J dropped 5 bases, with 7 bases sitting between them. In germline, CDR1 is SGDLS, CDR2 YYNGEE. This CDR3 reads CASSVVGEDTQYF. The CDR3 nucleotides read TGTGCCAGCAGCGTAGTGGGGGAAGATACGCAGTATTTT.

The chain recombines TRBV10-3 with TRBJ2-3; no clear D. V shed 3 bases and J shed 3 bases, with 13 bases lying between them. The CDR3 has 15 amino acids. Germline CDR1 and CDR2: ENHRY and SYGVKD. The CDR3 region is CAISDLTYKTDTQYF. DNA of the CDR3: TGTGCCATCAGTGACCTGACTTACAAAACAGATACGCAGTATTTT.

The rearrangement joins TRBV9 to TRBJ2-1; 7 bases align to TRBD2. The CDR3 is 16 amino acids. V lost 0 bases, J lost 6 bases, and 9 bases stayed unmatched. Germline lookup yields CDR1 SGDLS and CDR2 YYNGEE. The CDR3 here is CASSVAAGVLGNEQFF. In nucleotides, the CDR3 is TGTGCCAGCAGCGTAGCGGCGGGAGTCCTGGGCAATGAGCAGTTCTTC.

The rearrangement uses TRBV7-9 and TRBJ2-3; D not resolved. Germline CDR1 SEHNR, CDR2 FQNEAQ (reference sequence). The ends were cut back, 1 base at V and 2 bases at J, with 7 bases in the middle. The CDR3 is 14 residues long. This CDR3 is CASSLGPPTDTQYF. DNA for the CDR3: TGTGCCAGCAGCTTAGGGCCTCCCACAGATACGCAGTATTTT. Complete variable domain (other parts from reference TRBV7-9 and TRBJ2-3): DTGVSQNPRHKITKRGQNVTFRCDPISEHNRLYWYRQTLGQGPEFLTYFQNEAQLEKSRLLSDRFSAERPKGSFSTLEIQRTEQGDSAMYLCASSLGPPTDTQYFGPGTRLTVL.

The chain recombines TRBV7-9 with TRBJ2-1, with 15 bases that match TRBD2. Germline V CDR1 and CDR2: SEHNR, FQNEAQ (reference sequence). The V gene end was trimmed by 5 bases and the J gene end by 7 bases; junction bases not matched to a gene: 3. There are 15 residues in the CDR3. The CDR3 coding sequence is TGTGCCAGCAGCCCGGGACTAGCGGGAGGAAATGAGCAGTTCTTC. Residues: CASSPGLAGGNEQFF.

The chain is built from TRBV21-1 and TRBJ2-5; whether TRBD2, the table's D call, matches the DNA was not checked. TRBV21-1 is a pseudogene locus. The CDR3 extends over 14 amino acids. The CDR3 nucleotides are TGTGCCAGCAGCAAAGTAGGAGATCAAGAGACCCAGTACTTC. Amino acids: CASSKVGDQETQYF.

This clone has only one observation. The J gene is TRBJ2-1, the V gene TRBV2; D is perhaps TRBD1 (5 bases). This CDR3 region has 13 residues. The germline V gene has CDR1 SNHLY and CDR2 FYNNEI. V shed 4 bases and J shed 10 bases, with 14 bases lying between them. CDR3 DNA: TGTGCCAGCAGTGTAGGGGTTCGGTCAGAGCAGTTCTTC. Its translation is CASSVGVRSEQFF.

The chain has TRBV7-8 and TRBJ1-5, with TRBD1 identical over 7 bases. Germline lookup yields CDR1 SGHVS and CDR2 FQNEAQ. The length of the CDR3 is 16 residues. V was pared by 5 bases and J by 7 bases, with 14 bases of the junction left unmatched. In DNA, the CDR3 is TGTGCCAGCAGCCCCCTCCGGGACAGAGTAAGGCAGCCCCAGCATTTT. It encodes CASSPLRDRVRQPQHF. The entire variable domain, with the rest obtained from reference TRBV7-8 and TRBJ1-5, is as follows: GAGVSQSPRYKVAKRGQDVALRCDPISGHVSLFWYQQALGQGPEFLTYFQNEAQLDKSGLPSDRFFAERPEGSVSTLKIQRTQQEDSAVYLCASSPLRDRVRQPQHFGDGTRLSIL.